The rows below give T cell receptor beta chains drawn from one sample of a study of glioma-infiltrating T cells after dendritic cell vaccination. Here immunoSEQ multiplex PCR was the method, and the copy in TCRdb shows in-frame clones only, minus some. There are 80,000 to 100,000 clones in the sample; around 80% occur only once, and 5.4% lies in the top ten. The material sequenced was blood, taken after dendritic cell vaccination. All receptors come from a human donor with glioblastoma. The CDR3 runs from the conserved cysteine through the conserved F or W. Each record gives: J gene, V gene, clone size, D gene, CDR3 DNA, CDR3 protein. D genes are given only for firm matches. For some rows the clone size is stated as once, few or many, or as a class when expanded; others skip it.

TRBJ2-3 TRBV11-2 - TRBD2 TGTGCCAGCAGCTTTTTAGCGGGGATTACAGATACGCAGTATTTT CASSFLAGITDTQYF
TRBJ1-3 TRBV5-1 - TRBD1 TGCGCCAGCAGCTTGACCGGGACAGGGGGTATTGGAAACACCATATATTTT CASSLTGTGGIGNTIYF
TRBJ2-1 TRBV5-1 - TRBD2 TGCGCCAGCAGCCCCGGACTAGCGGGAGTGAATGAGCAGTTCTTC CASSPGLAGVNEQFF
TRBJ1-5 TRBV5-6 - TRBD1 TGTGCCAGCACCATCACAGGGGGCAATCAGCCCCAGCATTTT CASTITGGNQPQHF
TRBJ1-3 TRBV30 - - TGTGCCTGGAGTGTAAGGCCAGGAGGCTCTGGAAACACCATATATTTT CAWSVRPGGSGNTIYF
TRBJ2-3 TRBV18 once - TGTGCCAGCTCACCACCCGTCGGTAGTAAAGGCACAGATACGCAGTATTTT CASSPPVGSKGTDTQYF
TRBJ2-5 TRBV15 - TRBD1 TGTGCCACCAGCACTCAGACAGGGGGCGCAGAGACCCAGTACTTC CATSTQTGGAETQYF
TRBJ1-1 TRBV6-1 - - TGTGCCAGCAACCAAATACAGGGAGTCACTGAAGCTTTCTTT CASNQIQGVTEAFF
TRBJ2-1 TRBV9 few - TGTGCCAGCAGCGTAGGGGATAGCGTCCCCAATGAGCAGTTCTTC CASSVGDSVPNEQFF
TRBJ1-3 TRBV19 once - TGTGCCAGTAGTATGCGGGGGTATGCTGGAAACACCATATATTTT CASSMRGYAGNTIYF
TRBJ2-3 TRBV7-8 - - TGTGCCAGCAGCTTAGAAACAGGGGATACGCAGTATTTT CASSLETGDTQYF
TRBJ1-1 TRBV19 - TRBD1 TGTGCCAGTAGATCCCGGACAGGGGAGACTGAAGCTTTCTTT CASRSRTGETEAFF
TRBJ1-2 TRBV27 - - TGTGCCAGCAGTTCGGGACATTCAATATTCTATGGCTACACCTTC CASSSGHSIFYGYTF
TRBJ2-3 TRBV7-9 few TRBD2 TGTGCCAGCAGCTCTCCGGGGGGTACTAGCACAGATACGCAGTATTTT CASSSPGGTSTDTQYF
TRBJ2-7 TRBV11-3 - TRBD2 TGTGCCAGCAGCTTACGAGCGGGAGACGAGTACGAGCAGTACTTC CASSLRAGDEYEQYF